This T cell receptor (beta chain) emerged from a study of T cell responses to AZD1222 COVID-19 vaccine. Overall study: Whether given at about 4 or about 12 weeks, second doses were pooled.

V shed 5 bases and J 0 bases; nucleotides not matched to a gene: 4. Germline V gene sequence: CDR1 SNHLY, CDR2 FYNNEI. CDR3 length: 15 residues. General study results and limits: The CD4 TCRs associated with vaccination extended across spike and predominated at 160-218 and 743-854.

The repertoire was sequenced with immunoSEQ multiplex PCR; TCRdb's copy has only in-frame clones and lacks some. Here the sample spans some 150,000 clones, roughly nine tenths being singletons. Concerning this clone itself: Its matching antigen is unknown.

The chain links TRBV2 to TRBJ1-5; 7 bases agree with TRBD1. The clonotype was recovered from an adult in good health. The sample here was peripheral blood, taken on day 0 of AZD1222 vaccination. Here the CDR3 DNA reads TGTGCCAGCAGTACCAACAGGGGTAGCAATCAGCCCCAGCATTTT. Amino acid sequence: CASSTNRGSNQPQHF.